This T cell receptor (beta chain) derives from a study of vaccination effects on CD4 cells after COVID-19 (dated by TCRdb to between 2021 and 2024). Regarding the complete study: In the ViraFEST assay, PBMC were stimulated with viral peptide pools, and TCR sequencing was then used to find antigen-specific CD4+ T cell clonotypes based on their expansion. Samples were taken from three convalescent patients early (day +14) and late (day +241, +227, +161 respectively) after vaccination. Across the study, the median time from the second dose to post-vaccine sampling was 72 days (range 14 to 241). Some 2 million PBMC per well were cultured in IMDM with roughly 5% human AB serum, around 10 IU/ml IL-2 and gentamicin, plus 10 ug/ml peptides. Altogether, around ten COVID-19 convalescent patients and 4 SARS-CoV-2-naive healthy vaccine recipients made up the full study. In both COVID-19 convalescent patients and infection-naive vaccine recipients, the study compared SARS-CoV-2 spike-specific CD4+ TCR repertoires from before mRNA vaccination with those from after it. Cultures from other donors in the study were sequenced with the Oncomine TCR Beta short-read assay on an Illumina iSeq 100. Study-level results and caveats: Both infection-induced and vaccine-induced clones contracted markedly at late post-vaccination timepoints, which is consistent with waning T cell responses. Only a small number of convalescent patients were included, and no early post-infection timepoints were available, which limited the study. Among convalescent patients, the spike-reactive repertoire after vaccination was made up mainly of new vaccine-induced clones that were largely distinct from the clones induced by infection.

After less than 13 days of culture, CD4+ T cells were isolated with the EasySep CD4+ T cell isolation kit. PCR-confirmed SARS-CoV-2 infection had occurred in convalescent patients between March and December 2020, before the Alpha, Beta and Delta variants emerged in the United States. Participants received two doses of either the BNT162b2 or the mRNA-1273 mRNA SARS-CoV-2 vaccine. Half of the culture medium was replaced with fresh IL-2-containing medium on days 3 and 7. Unless noted otherwise, every peptide stimulation condition was cultured in triplicate wells. PBMC were separated from whole blood using Ficoll-Paque Plus gradient centrifugation and were then either cryopreserved at -140C or used fresh. Genomic DNA was extracted from cultured CD4+ T cells with the QIAamp micro DNA kit. The CDR3 runs 17 amino acids, cysteine and phenylalanine included. Of all the DNA, just the CDR3 is kept, 51 bases in frame from base 1. V ends up 5 bases short and J 4 bases short, with an unmatched junction base count of 10. The germline V gene sets CDR1 to SGHVS and CDR2 to FNYEAQ.

Library preparation employed the immunoSEQ multiplex PCR assay. DNA from the cultured, isolated CD4+ T cells was subjected to TCR beta CDR3 sequencing. As for how the authors treated the data: The analysis removed non-productive TCR sequences, trimmed reads to the CDR3 region, and retained only CDR3s that were 7 or more amino acids long. Antigen-specific clonotypes were identified using the MANAFEST web app by comparison of expansion in peptide wells against reference cultures. Positive clones required FDR<0.05 expansion versus reference and all other wells, odds ratio above 5, and frequency above 0.1% in two replicate wells. Clonotypes significantly expanded in SARS-CoV-2 spike wells and in at least one common cold coronavirus spike condition were defined as cross-reactive. Levenshtein distance calculated with the stringdist R package was used to assess CDR3 similarity, and unrooted trees were constructed with ape in R 3.6.1. The immuneACCESS repertoire file appears here via TCRdb, limited to in-frame rearrangements. These files lack a portion of the clones; in checked studies, under half of the deficit traces to unresolved V genes, and the cause of the others is not known. V, J and clone size derive from that table, while D and trimming were established from the DNA sequence. This sample comprises about 50,000 clones, around three quarters of them detected only once. The ten largest clonotypes hold under 7% of the sample.

A word on this clone: Its antigen is unknown. Qualities for individual bases were not recorded, and no much larger clone is one base off.

The receptor was derived from a human donor who had a prior SARS-CoV-2 infection. This specimen consisted of CD4+ T cells from PBMCs cultured without peptide, obtained after COVID-19 vaccination. The receptor chain draws on TRBV7-6 and TRBJ2-1, with TRBD2 matching 11 junction bases. For the CDR3, the sequence is CASSPHPTSGEYNEQFF. The DNA reads as follows: TGTGCCAGCAGCCCCCACCCGACTAGCGGGGAGTACAATGAGCAGTTCTTC.